Listed below are T cell receptor beta chains from one sample, sequenced in a study of cytomegalovirus exposure and HLA in healthy donors. Sequencing used immunoSEQ multiplex PCR; TCRdb keeps in-frame clones, though not all of them. The sample holds some 150,000 clones, roughly 85% seen once. Specimen: PBMCs. These receptors were obtained from a woman aged 45-65 years in good health and CMV-seronegative. The CDR3 runs from the conserved cysteine through the conserved F or W. A D gene is named only where the DNA matches it firmly. Not every row has a clone size; where given, it reads once, few, many or a size class.

V gene	J gene	clone size	D gene	CDR3 protein	CDR3 DNA
TRBV28	TRBJ2-5	NA	TRBD1	CASSLGDRGETQYF	TGTGCCAGCAGTTTAGGGGACAGGGGAGAGACCCAGTACTTC
TRBV21-1	TRBJ1-5	once	NA	CASSKWGEGQWSPQHF	TGTGCCAGCAGCAAATGGGGTGAGGGACAGTGGTCGCCCCAGCATTTT
TRBV9	TRBJ1-1	once	TRBD1	CASSAFTGGGTEAFF	TGTGCCAGCAGCGCCTTTACAGGGGGTGGCACTGAAGCTTTCTTT
TRBV28	TRBJ2-1	NA	NA	CASSWWTIHNEQFF	TGTGCCAGCAGTTGGTGGACTATACACAATGAGCAGTTCTTC
TRBV14	TRBJ2-2	NA	TRBD1	CASSETGTEAGELFF	TGTGCCAGCAGCGAAACCGGGACAGAGGCCGGGGAGCTGTTTTTT
TRBV19	TRBJ1-1	few	NA	CASSMGQVNTEAFF	TGTGCCAGTAGTATGGGGCAGGTTAACACTGAAGCTTTCTTT
TRBV19	TRBJ1-3	NA	NA	CASSPYRTSGNTIYF	TGTGCCAGCTCCCCGTACAGAACCTCTGGAAACACCATATATTTT
TRBV5-4	TRBJ1-6	NA	NA	CASSLDAVNSPLHF	TGTGCCAGCAGCTTGGATGCAGTGAATTCACCCCTCCACTTT
TRBV4-2	TRBJ2-1	NA	NA	CASSQLSGSANEQFF	TGTGCCAGCAGCCAATTGTCGGGGAGTGCCAATGAGCAGTTCTTC
TRBV28	TRBJ2-7	NA	TRBD1	CASSSWDRTTYEQYF	TGTGCCAGCAGTTCATGGGACAGAACGACCTACGAGCAGTACTTC
TRBV5-1	TRBJ2-5	NA	TRBD1	CASSLAGTDQETQYF	TGCGCCAGCAGCTTGGCTGGGACAGATCAAGAGACCCAGTACTTC
TRBV10-3	TRBJ2-5	few	TRBD1	CAISEGQGQYF	TGTGCCATCAGCGAAGGACAGGGACAGTACTTC
TRBV6-4	TRBJ2-7	NA	TRBD1	CASSVGTGSEEQYF	TGTGCCAGCAGTGTCGGGACAGGGTCGGAAGAGCAGTACTTC
TRBV7-9	TRBJ1-4	NA	TRBD1	CASSSTGGVEKLFF	TGTGCCAGCAGCTCAACAGGGGGAGTCGAAAAACTGTTTTTT
TRBV28	TRBJ1-2	NA	NA	CASSLAGIIYGYTF	TGTGCCAGCAGTTTAGCCGGGATTATCTATGGCTACACCTTC
TRBV7-7	TRBJ2-1	NA	TRBD2	CASSLLGGGAYNEQFF	TGTGCCAGCAGCTTACTGGGTGGGGGGGCCTACAATGAGCAGTTCTTC
TRBV6-5	TRBJ1-5	NA	TRBD1	CASSSLQGRQPQHF	TGTGCCAGCAGTTCCTTACAGGGGCGTCAGCCCCAGCATTTT